The clone carrying this T cell receptor (beta chain) was seen a handful of times. Germline V gene lookup returns CDR1 MNHEY and CDR2 SVGAGI. Trimming took 4 bases from V and 0 from J; bases not matched to a gene: 6. This CDR3 is 16 amino acids long. These data belong to a study of control samples from healthy donors and cancer patients. The repertoire was sequenced with immunoSEQ multiplex PCR; TCRdb's copy has only in-frame clones and lacks some. The sample holds tens of thousands of clones; roughly 90% are singletons and the top ten take over 1.5%. Sequencing was performed on PBMCs. The J gene is TRBJ2-7, the V gene TRBV6-5; 10 positions match TRBD2. The clonotype comes from a woman aged 60 to 75 with head and neck cancer. This CDR3 is CASSWSGTSASYEQYF. The CDR3 nucleotides read TGTGCCAGCAGTTGGTCCGGGACTAGCGCCTCCTACGAGCAGTACTTC.